This is a list of T cell receptor beta chains from one sample in a study of response to subunit inactivated influenza vaccine. TCRdb recomputed calls from the RT-PCR reads with MiXCR, one row per CDR3 protein. The table includes 540,000 or so distinct CDR3 sequences, roughly 13% detected once. This material consisted of PBMCs from blood, taken about 40 days after vaccination. These receptors all come from a man aged 50 to 59 who received an inactivated influenza vaccine. The CDR3 runs from the conserved cysteine through the conserved F or W. A D gene is named only where the DNA matches it firmly. Clone size is given for some rows only: seen once, a few or many times, or a class if the clone is expanded.

D gene,V gene,J gene,clone size,CDR3 protein,CDR3 DNA
.,TRBV7-8,TRBJ2-1,few,CASSNIQGSYNEQFF,TGTGCCAGCAGCAATATTCAGGGTTCCTACAATGAGCAGTTCTTC
TRBD1,TRBV10-3,TRBJ2-7,.,CAINGQGKIHEQYF,TGTGCCATCAATGGACAGGGAAAGATCCACGAGCAGTACTTC
.,TRBV9,TRBJ2-3,many,CASSDPRGSGTDTQYF,TGTGCCAGCAGTGACCCTAGAGGGAGCGGCACAGATACGCAGTATTTT
.,TRBV6-1,TRBJ1-1,.,CASSRTVDTEAFF,TGTGCCAGCAGCCGGACGGTAGACACTGAAGCTTTCTTT
.,TRBV5-6,TRBJ2-1,many,CASSRARASYNEQFF,TGTGCCAGCAGTCGGGCCAGGGCCTCCTACAATGAGCAGTTCTTC
.,TRBV5-5,TRBJ2-2,.,CASSLGRAHTGELFF,TGTGCCAGCAGCTTGGGCAGGGCTCACACCGGGGAGCTGTTTTTT
.,TRBV29-1,TRBJ2-1,many,CSFRRSYNEQFF,TGCAGCTTCCGGCGCTCCTACAATGAGCAGTTCTTC
.,TRBV10-3,TRBJ1-5,.,CAISREISNQPQHF,TGTGCCATTTCCCGGGAAATTAGCAATCAGCCCCAGCATTTT
.,TRBV12-3/TRBV12-4,TRBJ1-6,.,CASSGKSPLHF,TGTGCCAGCAGCGGGAAGAGTCCCCTCCACTTT
.,TRBV11-2,TRBJ2-7,.,CASSKSGQGGRSSYEQYF,TGTGCCAGCAGCAAAAGCGGCCAGGGGGGTCGATCCTCCTACGAGCAGTACTTC
TRBD1,TRBV5-1,TRBJ2-1,few,CASSRDRDYNEQFF,TGCGCCAGCAGCCGGGACAGGGACTACAATGAGCAGTTCTTC
.,TRBV20-1,TRBJ2-7,few,CSASVGTYEQYF,TGCAGTGCTAGTGTAGGGACCTACGAGCAGTACTTC
TRBD2,TRBV6-1,TRBJ2-3,once,CASTMTSGSTDTQYF,TGTGCCAGCACCATGACTAGCGGAAGCACAGATACGCAGTATTTT
TRBD1,TRBV6-1,TRBJ2-7,few,CASSRDGTASYEQYF,TGTGCCAGCAGCCGGGATGGGACAGCGTCCTACGAGCAGTACTTC
TRBD1,TRBV2,TRBJ1-6,few,CASGGTGLNSPLHF,TGTGCCAGCGGCGGGACAGGGCTTAATTCACCCCTCCACTTT
TRBD2,TRBV20-1,TRBJ2-1,many,CSASVQRGYNEQFF,TGCAGTGCTAGTGTCCAGCGGGGCTACAATGAGCAGTTCTTC
TRBD2,TRBV11-3,TRBJ2-1,.,CASSLGTSGMNEQFF,TGTGCCAGCAGCTTAGGGACTAGCGGGATGAATGAGCAGTTCTTC
.,TRBV6-1,TRBJ1-6,.,CASSREVGAGSPLHF,TGTGCCAGCAGTCGTGAGGTGGGAGCCGGTTCGCCCCTCCACTTT
.,TRBV4-2,TRBJ2-5,few,CASSRNRVQETQYF,TGTGCCAGCAGCCGCAACAGGGTCCAAGAGACCCAGTACTTC
.,TRBV6-1,TRBJ2-7,.,CASSLEAGQTYEQYF,TGTGCCAGCAGTCTAGAAGCGGGACAAACCTACGAGCAGTACTTC
.,TRBV5-1,TRBJ2-7,.,CASSLTGIGEQYF,TGCGCCAGCAGCTTGACAGGGATAGGGGAGCAGTACTTC
.,TRBV27,TRBJ2-2,.,CASSLRFGELFF,TGTGCCAGCAGTCTCCGTTTCGGGGAGCTGTTTTTT
.,TRBV18,TRBJ1-2,.,CASSTRSGYTF,TGTGCCAGCTCAACTAGATCTGGCTACACCTTC
.,TRBV5-1,TRBJ1-5,many,CASSLDGGRNQPQHF,TGCGCCAGCAGCTTGGATGGGGGACGCAATCAGCCCCAGCATTTT
.,TRBV6-2/TRBV6-3,TRBJ2-5,few,CASSPTAYQETQYF,TGTGCCAGCAGTCCCACCGCCTACCAAGAGACCCAGTACTTC
.,TRBV20-1,TRBJ2-5,.,CSARGRWEETQYF,TGCAGTGCTAGAGGTCGGTGGGAAGAGACCCAGTACTTC
.,TRBV15,TRBJ2-1,.,CATSRGPAASSYNEQFF,TGTGCCACCAGCAGAGGACCAGCGGCTAGCTCCTACAATGAGCAGTTCTTC
TRBD2,TRBV29-1,TRBJ2-1,many,CSVVFGLAVYNEQFF,TGCAGCGTTGTATTCGGACTAGCGGTTTACAATGAGCAGTTCTTC
.,TRBV28,TRBJ1-5,few,CASSPPGPSNQPQHF,TGTGCCAGCAGTCCGCCGGGTCCTAGCAATCAGCCCCAGCATTTT
.,TRBV29-1,TRBJ2-3,.,CSVLRGADTQYF,TGCAGCGTCCTCCGGGGTGCAGATACGCAGTATTTT
TRBD1,TRBV20-1,TRBJ2-7,many,CSADPGQRVYEQYF,TGCAGTGCTGACCCGGGACAGAGAGTCTACGAGCAGTACTTC
.,TRBV7-2,TRBJ1-2,few,CASSLPANYGYTF,TGTGCCAGCAGCTTACCAGCGAACTATGGCTACACCTTC
.,TRBV7-7,TRBJ2-3,many,CASSSSLDTRDTQYF,TGTGCCAGCAGCTCCTCCTTAGATACCCGCGATACGCAGTATTTT
.,TRBV7-6,TRBJ2-3,.,CASTPPGVSTDTQYF,TGTGCCAGCACCCCTCCGGGGGTCAGCACAGATACGCAGTATTTT
.,TRBV10-3,TRBJ1-5,few,CAISESVKDPSNQPQHF,TGTGCCATCAGTGAGTCCGTTAAGGATCCTAGCAATCAGCCCCAGCATTTT
TRBD2,TRBV4-2,TRBJ2-7,few,CASSQDRGGRDEQYF,TGTGCCAGCAGCCAAGATCGGGGGGGCAGGGACGAGCAGTACTTC
TRBD1,TRBV5-1,TRBJ2-2,.,CASSSLLGGPGELFF,TGCGCCAGCAGCTCGCTACTAGGGGGCCCCGGGGAGCTGTTTTTT
.,TRBV9,TRBJ2-1,many,CASSVSPEYNEQFF,TGTGCCAGCAGCGTAAGCCCAGAGTACAATGAGCAGTTCTTC
TRBD2,TRBV9,TRBJ2-1,few,CASSVGPAGNEQFF,TGTGCCAGCAGCGTCGGCCCAGCGGGGAATGAGCAGTTCTTC
.,TRBV5-1,TRBJ2-7,few,CASGPHVQGTEQYF,TGCGCCAGCGGACCCCACGTACAGGGAACCGAGCAGTACTTC
.,TRBV15,TRBJ2-7,few,CATSREQGAYEQYF,TGTGCCACCAGCAGAGAACAAGGGGCCTACGAGCAGTACTTC
.,TRBV7-6,TRBJ2-4,.,CASSLVIGDIQYF,TGTGCCAGCAGCTTAGTAATTGGGGACATTCAGTACTTC
.,TRBV7-2,TRBJ2-3,few,CASSLPSGAQYF,TGTGCCAGCAGCTTACCCTCCGGGGCGCAGTATTTT
.,TRBV12-3/TRBV12-4,TRBJ1-6,.,CASSFGEGPLHF,TGTGCCAGCAGTTTCGGGGAAGGGCCCCTCCACTTT
TRBD1,TRBV27,TRBJ2-3,few,CASSLGTGVPTYPQYF,TGTGCCAGCAGTTTGGGGACAGGGGTCCCCACTTATCCGCAGTATTTT
.,TRBV5-6,TRBJ2-7,few,CASSMGVSGGYYEQYF,TGTGCCAGCAGCATGGGGGTTAGCGGAGGGTACTACGAGCAGTACTTC
.,TRBV20-1,TRBJ2-5,few,CSARGEAQYF,TGCAGTGCTAGAGGGGAGGCCCAGTACTTC